The 28 T cell receptor beta chains below were found in one sample sequenced in a study of T cells in Graves' hyperthyroidism and ophthalmopathy. Researchers amplified the TCR beta CDR3 regions from RNA transcripts. The HTBI primer set was used in a first-round RT-PCR of the TCR CDR3. TCRdb re-called the multiplex PCR reads through MiXCR, storing one row per CDR3 protein. The data hold about 770,000 distinct CDR3 sequences, with 18% observed a single time. The sequenced sample was blood. The receptors come from a woman between 45 and 60 years old with Graves' hyperthyroidism that later progressed to Graves' ophthalmopathy.

The chain has TRBV10-3 and TRBJ2-7; no clear D. V was clipped by 6 bases and J by 0 bases, with 6 bases between them. Looked up from germline, CDR1 is ENHRY and CDR2 is SYGVKD. The CDR3 runs to 12 residues. The CDR3 loop is CAISPHSYEQYF. CDR3 bases: TGTGCCATCAGCCCCCACTCCTACGAGCAGTACTTC.

This clonotype was recorded at least ten times. The chain is built from TRBV18 and TRBJ1-4, with 8 bases lining up with TRBD1. The CDR3 loop spans 15 amino acids. Germline-derived CDR1 and CDR2 are KGHSH and LQKENI. J lost 8 bases, V lost 6 bases, and 11 bases had no gene match. The CDR3 DNA sequence: TGTGCCAGCTCGCCCAGGGGGCTGAGAGAAGAAAAACTGTTTTTT. Protein: CASSPRGLREEKLFF. The complete variable domain, with remaining parts taken from reference TRBV18 and TRBJ1-4, reads NAGVMQNPRHLVRRRGQEARLRCSPMKGHSHVYWYRQLPEEGLKFMVYLQKENIIDESGMPKERFSAEFPKEGPSILRIQQVVRGDSAAYFCASSPRGLREEKLFFGSGTQLSVL.

This clonotype was counted a single time. V usage is TRBV7-9 and J usage is TRBJ1-1; tentative D call: TRBD1 (6 bases). Deletions cut 1 base from V and 5 bases from J, with 14 bases between. The CDR3 sequence is 15 residues long. Germline values: CDR1 SEHNR, CDR2 FQNEAQ (reference sequence). CDR3 DNA sequence: TGTGCCAGCAGCTTAGGGGCAGGGGTCAGGACTGAAGCTTTCTTT. Encoded protein: CASSLGAGVRTEAFF.

The genes are TRBV3-1 and TRBJ1-5, with D tentatively TRBD1 (5 bases). The CDR3 has 13 residues. V dropped 4 bases and J dropped 9 bases, with 13 bases sitting between them. Germline loops: CDR1 LGHDT, CDR2 YNNKEL (reference sequence). In DNA form, the CDR3 reads TGTGCCAGCAGCCTCGCCCGGGACGCGCCCCAGCATTTT. Translated, it gives CASSLARDAPQHF.

The rearrangement uses TRBV6-1 and TRBJ1-4; TRBD1 matches at 9 bases. This CDR3 comprises 16 residues. Germline trimming cut 5 bases from V and 0 bases from J; bases unmatched to any gene: 4. Per the germline V gene, CDR1 is MNHNS and CDR2 is SASEGT. CDR3 loop: CASSRQGGATNEKLFF. DNA of the CDR3: TGTGCCAGCAGTAGACAGGGGGGGGCAACTAATGAAAAACTGTTTTTT.

Only a few counts were recorded for this clonotype. This chain connects TRBV5-5 to TRBJ1-1, with D possibly being TRBD1 (6 bases). Germline values: CDR1 SGHKS, CDR2 YYEKEE (reference sequence). The germline V and J ends were trimmed by 2 bases and 0 bases, with 14 bases remaining between them. There are 16 residues in the CDR3. The CDR3 loop is CASSFSQGILNTEAFF. The CDR3 DNA reads as TGTGCCAGCAGCTTCAGTCAGGGGATACTGAACACTGAAGCTTTCTTT.

The chain joins TRBV7-8 to TRBJ2-7; possibly TRBD1 for D (6 bases). The CDR3 totals 14 residues. Germline assignment: CDR1 SGHVS and CDR2 FQNEAQ. V was cut by 2 bases and J by 2 bases, with 10 bases left in between. CDR3 DNA: TGTGCCAGCAGCTTAACAGGGTTCCCCTACGAGCAGTACTTC. Protein product: CASSLTGFPYEQYF.

The rearrangement joins TRBV20-1 to TRBJ1-1; no firm D call. Deletions cut 6 bases from V and 0 bases from J, with 17 bases between. This CDR3 has 15 amino acids. Germline lookup yields CDR1 DFQATT and CDR2 SNEGSKA (reference sequence). The CDR3 reads CSAPQPERLNTEAFF. For the CDR3, the DNA is TGCAGTGCCCCGCAACCGGAGCGCTTGAACACTGAAGCTTTCTTT.

This chain links TRBV6-1 with TRBJ2-5; 7 bases fit TRBD1. Trimming cost V 6 bases and J 3 bases; bases outside gene matches: 10. Germline V gives CDR1 MNHNS, CDR2 SASEGT. The CDR3 totals 15 residues. This chain's CDR3 is CASSISTGSEETQYF. DNA of the CDR3: TGTGCCAGCAGCATCTCGACAGGGTCCGAAGAGACCCAGTACTTC.

The chain employs TRBV5-1 and TRBJ2-7, with D perhaps TRBD1 (5 bases). The germline gives CDR1 SGHRS, CDR2 YFSETQ. V was trimmed by 5 bases and J by 2 bases, leaving 17 bases between them. The CDR3 totals 15 residues. The CDR3 here is CASRKVSAGTYEQYF. CDR3 DNA: TGCGCCAGCAGGAAGGTTTCGGCAGGGACCTACGAGCAGTACTTC.

This clonotype has more than one count but fewer than ten. This chain joins TRBV4-1 and TRBJ1-1, with D possibly being TRBD1 (6 bases). The CDR3 is 17 residues long. Between the trimmed V and J ends, which lost 0 bases and 4 bases, there was a span of 18 bases. CDR1 and CDR2 from the germline V gene are MGHRA and YSYEKL. CDR3 DNA sequence: TGCGCCAGCAGCCAAGAACCCCACCTGGGAGGGGGCACTGAAGCTTTCTTT. Its translation: CASSQEPHLGGGTEAFF.

This sequence joins TRBV19 and TRBJ1-1, with a weak D call TRBD1 (5 bases). Deletions cut 5 bases from V and 4 bases from J, with 17 bases between. Looked up from germline, CDR1 is LNHDA and CDR2 is SQIVND (reference sequence). CDR3 size: 15 residues. The CDR3 protein is CASSPTRALGTEAFF. For the CDR3, the DNA is TGTGCCAGTAGTCCTACCAGGGCGCTGGGCACTGAAGCTTTCTTT.

As DNA, the CDR3 is TGTGCCAGCTCACCACTACAGGAGATCTTCTATGGCTACACCTTC. This translates into CASSPLQEIFYGYTF. The chain carries TRBV18 and TRBJ1-2; a weak D match, TRBD1 (5 bases). This CDR3 has 15 residues. With 1 base removed from V and 4 bases from J, the gap between germline ends came to 13 bases. The germline CDR1 and CDR2 sequences are KGHSH and LQKENI.

This clonotype occurred many times. The V gene is TRBV11-1, the J gene TRBJ2-5; 9 bases fit TRBD1. Germline V gene lookup returns CDR1 SGHAT and CDR2 FQDESV (reference sequence). This CDR3 region has 15 residues. V was pared by 5 bases and J by 2 bases, with 6 bases of the junction left unmatched. The CDR3 sequence is CASSPTGQGQETQYF. The CDR3 DNA reads TGTGCCAGCAGCCCCACGGGACAGGGTCAAGAGACCCAGTACTTC. The whole variable domain, filled in from reference TRBV11-1 and TRBJ2-5, reads EAEVAQSPRYKITEKSQAVAFWCDPISGHATLYWYRQILGQGPELLVQFQDESVVDDSQLPKDRFSAERLKGVDSTLKIQPAELGDSAMYLCASSPTGQGQETQYFGPGTRLLVL.

This clonotype has just a few counts. The chain uses TRBV6-1 and TRBJ1-2; D remains unclear. The CDR3 consists of 15 residues. Germline V gene sequence: CDR1 MNHNS, CDR2 SASEGT. The V end lost 6 bases, the J end lost 7 bases, and 21 bases lay between the germline ends. CDR3 DNA: TGTGCCAGCAGCCCCGTCAGGCCCTCGTCTAGTGGCTACACCTTC. Its protein is CASSPVRPSSSGYTF.

This clonotype was counted at least ten times. This chain joins TRBV27 and TRBJ2-1; the D gene could be TRBD1 or TRBD2 (6 bases each). This CDR3 has 12 amino acids. Trimming left V 3 bases short and J 9 bases short, with 9 bases between. Germline CDR1 reads MNHEY; CDR2 reads SMNVEV (reference sequence). The CDR3 DNA sequence: TGTGCCAGCAGTTTCGGGGGCGGTGAGCAGTTCTTC. This gives the protein CASSFGGGEQFF.

The genes are TRBV28 and TRBJ2-5; either TRBD1 or TRBD2 may fit D (5 bases each). CDR1 is MDHEN, CDR2 SYDVKM, per germline. Deletions cut 5 bases from V and 8 bases from J, with 12 bases between. This CDR3 contains 12 residues. The CDR3 coding sequence is TGTGCCAGCAGTGGGACCTCACTAACCCAGTACTTC. Translating gives CASSGTSLTQYF. The full variable domain, completed using reference TRBV28 and TRBJ2-5, is DVKVTQSSRYLVKRTGEKVFLECVQDMDHENMFWYRQDPGLGLRLIYFSYDVKMKEKGDIPEGYSVSREKKERFSLILESASTNQTSMYLCASSGTSLTQYFGPGTRLLVL.

About this clonotype: Since no conserved phenylalanine or tryptophan closes the CDR3, a read error is the likely cause. This chain uses TRBV10-2 with TRBJ1-5; D gene ambiguous. This CDR3 region has 16 residues. The germline CDR1 and CDR2 sequences are WSHSY and SAAADI. The V end lost 8 bases, the J end lost 3 bases, and 20 bases lay between the germline ends. The CDR3, as DNA: TGCGCCAGCCGTCCAAGGATGGAGGATATCAATCAGCCCCAGCATTCT. As protein: CASRPRMEDINQPQHS.

This clonotype was observed a handful of times. The rearrangement links TRBV6-1 to TRBJ2-7; no reliable D call. V was clipped by 6 bases and J by 5 bases, with 17 bases between them. This CDR3 region has 14 residues. Germline V lookup: CDR1 MNHNS, CDR2 SASEGT. The DNA for the CDR3 is TGTGCCAGCAGCCCCGGCCTGATCCGTCACGAGCAGTACTTC. It specifies CASSPGLIRHEQYF.

The V call is TRBV6-1, the J call TRBJ1-1; TRBD1 is a possible D gene (6 bases). The CDR3 runs 12 residues. The ends were cut back, 10 bases at V and 6 bases at J, with 15 bases in the middle. Germline loops: CDR1 MNHNS, CDR2 SASEGT. As DNA, the CDR3 is TGTGCCACTTGGCGGGGGGCTTCTGAAGCTTTCTTT. Residues: CATWRGASEAFF.

J is TRBJ2-5 and V is TRBV20-1, with 14 bases matching TRBD2. The ends lost 1 base at V and 3 bases at J; junction bases unmatched: 1. The CDR3 sequence is 15 residues long. CDR1 DFQATT and CDR2 SNEGSKA come from the germline V gene (reference sequence). CDR3 amino acids: CSARGGLAGEETQYF. For the CDR3, the DNA is TGCAGTGCTAGAGGGGGACTAGCGGGGGAAGAGACCCAGTACTTC.

The V and J genes are TRBV7-9 and TRBJ2-1; D assignment may be TRBD1 or TRBD2 (5 bases each). CDR1 and CDR2 from the germline V gene are SEHNR and FQNEAQ (reference sequence). CDR3 length equals 14 residues. Trimming removed 1 base at V and 4 bases at J, with 8 bases between. CDR3 in amino acids: CASSLGDAYNEQFF. The CDR3 DNA sequence: TGTGCCAGCAGCTTAGGGGACGCGTACAATGAGCAGTTCTTC.

The chain employs TRBV5-1 and TRBJ1-2; maybe TRBD1 (5 bases). The CDR3 is 16 residues long. With 5 bases removed from V and 4 bases from J, the gap between germline ends came to 21 bases. CDR1 SGHRS and CDR2 YFSETQ come from the germline V gene. CDR3 protein: CASRRVEGGAGYGYTF. CDR3 coding DNA: TGCGCCAGCAGGAGAGTGGAAGGAGGGGCGGGCTATGGCTACACCTTC.

This clonotype has more than one count but fewer than ten. This sequence joins TRBV9 and TRBJ2-3; 7 positions agree with TRBD1. CDR3 length: 15 residues. Trimming took 3 bases from V and 4 from J; bases not matched to a gene: 8. Germline loops: CDR1 SGDLS, CDR2 YYNGEE. In DNA form, the CDR3 reads TGTGCCAGCAGCGCCGGGACAGAGGCCCCAGATACGCAGTATTTT. It translates to CASSAGTEAPDTQYF.

This clonotype was found many times. This chain connects TRBV7-3 to TRBJ2-1, with 9 nucleotides matching TRBD2. J was trimmed by 7 bases and V by 4 bases; bases with no gene match: 8. Germline V gene data show CDR1 as SGHTA and CDR2 as FQGTGA. The length of the CDR3 is 15 residues. The CDR3 sequence: CASSSRTSAANEQFF. For the CDR3, the DNA is TGTGCCAGCAGCTCCCGGACTAGCGCCGCGAATGAGCAGTTCTTC.

This clonotype was detected ten times or more. The V and J genes are TRBV12-3 or TRBV12-4 and TRBJ1-5; D is ambiguous. This CDR3 region has 13 residues. The V end lost 3 bases, the J end lost 4 bases, and 7 bases lay between the germline ends. CDR3 DNA sequence: TGTGCCAGCAGTTTTGATCGTAATCAGCCCCAGCATTTT. This sequence encodes CASSFDRNQPQHF.

In its sample, this clonotype was seen a few times. The V gene is TRBV20-1, the J gene TRBJ2-7; D unclear. The CDR3 has 14 amino acids. Looked up from germline, CDR1 is DFQATT and CDR2 is SNEGSKA (reference sequence). Trimming took off 0 bases at V and 5 bases at J, with 14 bases between the two ends. The CDR3 region has the DNA TGCAGTGCTAGAGATCCCAGGCGTGCGGACGAGCAGTACTTC. This translates into CSARDPRRADEQYF.

This clonotype occurred a few times. The V call is TRBV6-1, the J call TRBJ2-3; D is possibly TRBD1 or TRBD2 (5 bases each). V was cut by 7 bases and J by 6 bases, with 8 bases left in between. Germline CDR1 is MNHNS and CDR2 is SASEGT. The CDR3 is 11 amino acids. The CDR3 here is CASTWGDTQYF. The CDR3 DNA reads TGTGCCAGCACCTGGGGGGATACGCAGTATTTT.